This T cell receptor (delta chain) was identified during a study of gamma-delta T cells after stem cell transplantation. CDR3 size: 22 residues. From germline, CDR1 is GEAIGNYY and CDR2 EKD. The trim removed 0 bases at V and 0 bases at J, leaving 20 bases unmatched. This clone was detected only a few times. TCRdb re-analyzed the RT-PCR reads via CATT. The table shows approximately 2,000 delta-chain clones, with less than 4.5% occurring only once. The sample comprised gamma-delta T cells. The chain recombines TRDV2 with TRDJ1, with 11 bases fitting TRDD3. The receptor was isolated from a human donor. It is not recorded whose cells these are; they may come from a transplant donor. As DNA, the CDR3 is TGTGCCTGTGACACCGTGGGGGCTGCGGTGGGGGATACGCCTCGGTACACCGATAAACTCATCTTT. Amino acid sequence: CACDTVGAAVGDTPRYTDKLIF.